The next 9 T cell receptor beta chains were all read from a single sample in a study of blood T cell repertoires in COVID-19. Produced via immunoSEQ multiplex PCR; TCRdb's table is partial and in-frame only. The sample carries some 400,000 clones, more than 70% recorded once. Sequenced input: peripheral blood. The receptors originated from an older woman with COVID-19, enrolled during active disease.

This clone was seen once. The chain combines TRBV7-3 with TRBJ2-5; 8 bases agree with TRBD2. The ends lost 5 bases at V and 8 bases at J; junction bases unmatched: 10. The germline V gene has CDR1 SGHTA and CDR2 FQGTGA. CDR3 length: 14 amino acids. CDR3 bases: TGTGCCAGCAGCCCAGGACTAGCAAAGAGTACCCAGTACTTC. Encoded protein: CASSPGLAKSTQYF.

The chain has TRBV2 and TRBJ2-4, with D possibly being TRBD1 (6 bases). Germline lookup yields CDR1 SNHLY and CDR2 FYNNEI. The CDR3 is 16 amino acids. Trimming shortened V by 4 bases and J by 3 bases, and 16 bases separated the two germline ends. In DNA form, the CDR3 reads TGTGCCAGCAGTGCTCACAGGGTTTTGGACAAAAACATTCAGTACTTC. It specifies CASSAHRVLDKNIQYF.

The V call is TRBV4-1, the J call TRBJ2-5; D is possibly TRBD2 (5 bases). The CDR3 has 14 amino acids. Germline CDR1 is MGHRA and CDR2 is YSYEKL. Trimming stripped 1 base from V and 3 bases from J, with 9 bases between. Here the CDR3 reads CASSQGDYKETQYF. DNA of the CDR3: TGCGCCAGCAGCCAAGGAGACTATAAAGAGACCCAGTACTTC.

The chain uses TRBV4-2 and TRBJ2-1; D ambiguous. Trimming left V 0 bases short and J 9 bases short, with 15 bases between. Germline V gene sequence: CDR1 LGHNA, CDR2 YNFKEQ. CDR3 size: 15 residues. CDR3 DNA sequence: TGTGCCAGCAGCCAAGATTTATTAGTTTTAGCTGAGCAGTTCTTC. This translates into CASSQDLLVLAEQFF.

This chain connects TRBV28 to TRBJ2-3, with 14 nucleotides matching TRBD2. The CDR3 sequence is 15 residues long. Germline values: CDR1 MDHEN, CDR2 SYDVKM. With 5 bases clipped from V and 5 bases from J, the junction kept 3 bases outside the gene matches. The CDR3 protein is CASSVTSGGGDTQYF. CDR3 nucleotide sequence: TGTGCCAGCAGTGTGACTAGCGGGGGGGGAGATACGCAGTATTTT.

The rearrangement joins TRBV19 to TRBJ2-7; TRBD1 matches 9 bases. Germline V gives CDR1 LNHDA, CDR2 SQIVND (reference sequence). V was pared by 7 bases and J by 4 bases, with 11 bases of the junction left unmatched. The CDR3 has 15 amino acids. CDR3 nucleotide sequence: TGTGCCAGTACCAAGGGAACAGGGGGCGGATACGAGCAGTACTTC. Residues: CASTKGTGGGYEQYF.

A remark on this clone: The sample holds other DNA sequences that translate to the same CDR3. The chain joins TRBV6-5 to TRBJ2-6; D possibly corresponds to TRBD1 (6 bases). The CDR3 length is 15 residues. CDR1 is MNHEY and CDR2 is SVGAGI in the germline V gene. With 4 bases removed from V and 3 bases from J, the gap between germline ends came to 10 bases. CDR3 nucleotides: TGTGCCAGCAGTTTACAGGGAAGTGGGGCCAACGTCCTGACTTTC. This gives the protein CASSLQGSGANVLTF.

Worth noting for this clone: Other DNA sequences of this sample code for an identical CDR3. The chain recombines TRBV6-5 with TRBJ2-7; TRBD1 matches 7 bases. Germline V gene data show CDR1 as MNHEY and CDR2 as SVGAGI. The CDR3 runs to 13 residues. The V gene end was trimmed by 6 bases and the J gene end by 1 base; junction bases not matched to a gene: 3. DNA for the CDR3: TGTGCCAGCAGCCCGGGACAGTCCTACGAGCAGTACTTC. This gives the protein CASSPGQSYEQYF.

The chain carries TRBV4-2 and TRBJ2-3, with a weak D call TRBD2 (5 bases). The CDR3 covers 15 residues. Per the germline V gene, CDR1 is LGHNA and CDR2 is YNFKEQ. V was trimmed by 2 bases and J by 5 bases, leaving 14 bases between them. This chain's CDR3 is CASSQPGWEQDTQYF. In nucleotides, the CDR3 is TGTGCCAGCAGCCAACCGGGCTGGGAGCAAGATACGCAGTATTTT.